The clone carrying this TCR beta chain was observed a handful of times. The data were taken from a study of blood T cells in healthy people across ages. A second 7 to 11 cycle PCR used barcoded and J-beta primers. Using its own MiXCR run on the 5' RACE reads, TCRdb lists one record per CDR3 protein. The table has about 900,000 distinct CDR3 sequences, about 48% seen once. Germline CDR1 SGHRS, CDR2 YFSETQ. Trimming cost V 1 base and J 9 bases, with 7 bases left between them. CDR3 length: 12 residues. The sequence derives from a man between 25 and 39 years old in good health. The V and J genes are TRBV5-1 and TRBJ2-2; D remains unclear. The sequenced sample consisted of blood. CDR3 DNA: TGCGCCAGCAGCTTGCAACGACGGGAGCTGTTTTTT. Protein product: CASSLQRRELFF.